A single sample gave rise to the 23 T cell receptor beta chains below, sequenced in a study of T-cell memory formation after mild COVID-19. In TCRdb, the 5' RACE reads were re-called with MiXCR into one record per CDR3 protein. In the table there are about 430,000 distinct CDR3 sequences, 20% to 25% of which are singletons. The sequencing sample was made of PBMCs or a T cell subset sorted from them (not recorded which). These receptors were obtained from an adult woman who had mild COVID-19 (a few samples of this study predate the infection). Cell type and time point are not known.

The CDR3 reads CASSPSGQGTFSGNTIYF. CDR3 DNA sequence: TGTGCCAGCAGCCCGAGTGGGCAGGGAACCTTCTCTGGAAACACCATATATTTT. The J gene is TRBJ1-3, the V gene TRBV7-9, with D possibly TRBD1 on 5 matching bases. The V and J ends lost 5 bases and 0 bases respectively, with 20 bases between them. The CDR3 is 18 residues long. Germline lookup yields CDR1 SEHNR and CDR2 FQNEAQ (reference sequence).

The chain recombines TRBV4-1 with TRBJ1-1; 7 bases map to TRBD1. Germline V gene sequence: CDR1 MGHRA, CDR2 YSYEKL. V lost 2 bases and J lost 5; bases outside the gene matches: 5. This CDR3 is 14 amino acids long. This CDR3 reads CASSQRQGRTEAFF. The CDR3 bases are TGCGCCAGCAGCCAAAGACAGGGTCGGACTGAAGCTTTCTTT.

The chain uses TRBV7-2 and TRBJ2-2; 8 bases line up with TRBD2. This CDR3 contains 17 residues. Losses at the gene ends were 5 bases for V and 0 bases for J; bases not matched to a gene: 8. Germline assignment: CDR1 SGHTA and CDR2 FQGNSA. Here the CDR3 reads CASSIPRTSPNTGELFF. The CDR3 DNA is TGTGCCAGCAGCATACCCAGGACTAGCCCGAACACCGGGGAGCTGTTTTTT.

This clonotype was recorded at least ten times. This chain uses TRBV5-4 with TRBJ2-1; TRBD2 aligns across 8 bases. The CDR3 covers 13 residues. The J segment lost 7 bases and the V segment lost 5 bases, leaving 5 bases of the junction unmatched. The germline V gene has CDR1 SGHNT and CDR2 YYREEE (reference sequence). This CDR3 reads CASRTGGRNEQFF. CDR3 sequence (DNA): TGTGCCAGCAGAACGGGGGGGAGGAATGAGCAGTTCTTC.

The chain uses TRBV12-3 or TRBV12-4 and TRBJ2-7; no firm D call. The V end was cut by 2 bases, the J end by 2 bases, with 10 bases between. The CDR3 spans 14 residues. The CDR3 nucleotides are TGTGCCAGCAGTTTAATCGCCTATGCCTACGAGCAGTACTTC. Amino acid sequence: CASSLIAYAYEQYF.

This clonotype occurred once. This chain uses TRBV7-9 with TRBJ2-5; D possibly uses TRBD1 or TRBD2 (6 bases each). Trimming pared 5 bases from V and 13 bases from J, leaving 29 bases between. CDR1 is SEHNR and CDR2 is FQNEAQ in the germline V gene (reference sequence). CDR3 size: 16 residues. CDR3 sequence: CASSPNRVTGGGRRYF. The CDR3 DNA reads TGTGCCAGCAGCCCAAACAGGGTGACAGGAGGGGGGCGTCGGTACTTC.

The rearrangement joins TRBV30 to TRBJ1-2, with D possibly TRBD1 on 6 matching bases. The germline V gene has CDR1 GTSNPN and CDR2 SVGIG (reference sequence). V shed 6 bases and J shed 2 bases, with 22 bases lying between them. The CDR3 sequence is 16 residues long. The CDR3 nucleotides read TGTGCCTGCACCCGGGGGCTTAGGGGCGGGAACTATGGCTACACCTTC. Its protein product is CACTRGLRGGNYGYTF. The full variable domain, completed using reference TRBV30 and TRBJ1-2, is SQTIHQWPATLVQPVGSPLSLECTVEGTSNPNLYWYRQAAGRGLQLLFYSVGIGQISSEVPQNLSASRPQDRQFILSSKKLLLSDSGFYLCACTRGLRGGNYGYTFGSGTRLTVV.

The rearrangement links TRBV4-1 to TRBJ1-2; D is unclear. Trimming took off 4 bases at V and 1 base at J, with 10 bases between the two ends. The CDR3 loop spans 14 amino acids. The germline CDR1 and CDR2 sequences are MGHRA and YSYEKL. The CDR3 DNA reads TGCGCCAGCAGCCGGAGCGGAGGTAACTATGGCTACACCTTC. This sequence encodes CASSRSGGNYGYTF.

The chain is built from TRBV6-1 and TRBJ1-2, with 11 bases fitting TRBD1. The CDR3 has 16 residues. V was pared by 6 bases and J by 4 bases, with 10 bases of the junction left unmatched. CDR1 is MNHNS, CDR2 SASEGT, per germline. The DNA of the CDR3 is TGTGCCAGCAGCGATGGACAGGGGGCTTTGGGCTATGGCTACACCTTC. Residues: CASSDGQGALGYGYTF.

There are a few counts of this clonotype. The chain recombines TRBV14 with TRBJ2-3; 14 bases fit TRBD2. Trimming at V came to 6 bases and at J to 6 bases, leaving 5 bases not matched to a gene. There are 15 residues in the CDR3. In germline, CDR1 is SGHDN, CDR2 FVKESK. CDR3 bases: TGTGCCAGCAGACGACTAGCGGGAGGGGATGATACGCAGTATTTT. Translating gives CASRRLAGGDDTQYF.

The chain employs TRBV7-3 and TRBJ2-3, with D unclear. The CDR3 runs to 15 residues. CDR1 and CDR2 from the germline V gene are SGHTA and FQGTGA. The V end lost 4 bases, the J end lost 6 bases, and 17 bases lay between the germline ends. Here the CDR3 reads CASSSSRVEADTQYF. The CDR3 bases are TGTGCCAGCAGCTCGAGCCGCGTAGAGGCGGATACGCAGTATTTT. The variable domain in full, with the rest retrieved from reference TRBV7-3 and TRBJ2-3, is GAGVSQTPSNKVTEKGKYVELRCDPISGHTALYWYRQSLGQGPEFLIYFQGTGAADDSGLPNDRFFAVRPEGSVSTLKIQRTERGDSAVYLCASSSSRVEADTQYFGPGTRLTVL.

The table lists this clonotype with a few counts. The J gene is TRBJ2-3, the V gene TRBV7-3, with no clear D. CDR1 and CDR2 (germline): SGHTA, FQGTGA. The CDR3 runs 14 residues. V lost 2 bases to trimming and J lost 4 bases, with 10 bases between them. CDR3 bases: TGTGCCAGCAGCTTACGGGCCGCCCCAGATACGCAGTATTTT. This gives the protein CASSLRAAPDTQYF.

This chain links TRBV5-1 with TRBJ2-7, with D possibly TRBD1 on 6 matching bases. CDR3 length: 14 residues. Looked up from germline, CDR1 is SGHRS and CDR2 is YFSETQ. Deletions cut 0 bases from V and 5 bases from J, with 12 bases between. As DNA, the CDR3 is TGCGCCAGCAGCTTGGGGACAGCAGGCAACGAGCAGTACTTC. This encodes CASSLGTAGNEQYF.

The chain uses TRBV5-1 and TRBJ1-1, with D unresolved. CDR1 is SGHRS and CDR2 is YFSETQ in the germline V gene. The V end lost 6 bases, the J end lost 0 bases, and 12 bases lay between the germline ends. The CDR3 spans 14 residues. Here the CDR3 reads CASNPRGMNTEAFF. CDR3 nucleotide sequence: TGCGCCAGCAACCCCCGCGGGATGAACACTGAAGCTTTCTTT.

This clonotype was recorded many times. The chain employs TRBV7-2 and TRBJ2-2; D is unresolved. Trimming took 3 bases from V and 4 from J, leaving 6 bases between them. The CDR3 covers 13 residues. Germline CDR1 reads SGHTA; CDR2 reads FQGNSA. The CDR3 region is CASSFKGTGELFF. In nucleotides, the CDR3 is TGTGCCAGCAGCTTCAAGGGCACCGGGGAGCTGTTTTTT.

The V gene is TRBV2, the J gene TRBJ2-7, with 9 bases lining up with TRBD1. With 9 bases clipped from V and 6 bases from J, the junction kept 9 bases outside the gene matches. The CDR3 runs to 13 residues. Germline CDR1 reads SNHLY; CDR2 reads FYNNEI. CDR3 DNA: TGTGCCAGTAAAATTGAGACAGGGGGCGAGCAGTACTTC. Residues: CASKIETGGEQYF. The variable domain in full, with the rest retrieved from reference TRBV2 and TRBJ2-7, is EPEVTQTPSHQVTQMGQEVILRCVPISNHLYFYWYRQILGQKVEFLVSFYNNEISEKSEIFDDQFSVERPDGSNFTLKIRSTKLEDSAMYFCASKIETGGEQYFGPGTRLTVT.

The chain joins TRBV29-1 to TRBJ1-1, with D maybe TRBD1 (6 bases). Between the trimmed V and J ends, which lost 7 bases and 7 bases, there was a span of 19 bases. The CDR3 extends over 13 amino acids. Germline values: CDR1 SQVTM, CDR2 ANQGSEA. CDR3 nucleotide sequence: TGCAGCGGACTTCGGGACACTATTAATGAAGCTTTCTTT. Protein sequence: CSGLRDTINEAFF. The full variable domain, rest sourced from reference TRBV29-1 and TRBJ1-1, is SAVISQKPSRDICQRGTSLTIQCQVDSQVTMMFWYRQQPGQSLTLIATANQGSEATYESGFVIDKFPISRPNLTFSTLTVSNMSPEDSSIYLCSGLRDTINEAFFGQGTRLTVV.

The V call is TRBV7-6, the J call TRBJ2-7; the match to TRBD1 covers 9 bases. This CDR3 is 16 amino acids long. Germline V lookup: CDR1 SGHVS, CDR2 FNYEAQ. The J segment lost 3 bases and the V segment lost 2 bases, leaving 8 bases of the junction unmatched. The chain's CDR3 is CASSLRGQGSIYEQYF. CDR3 nucleotides: TGTGCCAGCAGCTTAAGAGGACAGGGGTCCATCTACGAGCAGTACTTC. The full variable domain, its missing parts supplied by reference TRBV7-6 and TRBJ2-7, is GAGVSQSPRYKVTKRGQDVALRCDPISGHVSLYWYRQALGQGPEFLTYFNYEAQQDKSGLPNDRFSAERPEGSISTLTIQRTEQRDSAMYRCASSLRGQGSIYEQYFGPGTRLTVT.

This clonotype was counted between two and nine times. V is TRBV5-1 and J is TRBJ1-2; D uncertain. This CDR3 is built from 15 residues. The V gene's germline CDR1 is SGHRS and CDR2 YFSETQ. The V gene lost 0 bases and the J gene lost 6 bases, with 15 bases spanning the gap. The CDR3 sequence is CASSLALGIGHGYTF. The CDR3 region has the DNA TGCGCCAGCAGCTTGGCCCTCGGGATAGGGCATGGCTACACCTTC.

The rearrangement uses TRBV6-1 and TRBJ2-1; TRBD2 is a possible D gene (6 bases). The CDR3 totals 15 residues. V dropped 6 bases and J dropped 7 bases, with 19 bases sitting between them. Germline V CDR1 and CDR2: MNHNS, SASEGT. The CDR3 sequence is CASRSRAGRGNEQFF. Written as DNA, the CDR3 is TGTGCCAGCAGGTCCCGGGCGGGGCGGGGTAATGAGCAGTTCTTC.

CDR3 sequence reads: CAIRAGQGLSKNTEAFF. CDR3 coding DNA: TGTGCCATCAGGGCGGGACAGGGCCTTTCTAAGAACACTGAAGCTTTCTTT. The gene calls are TRBV10-3 and TRBJ1-1; TRBD1 matches 9 bases. CDR1 is ENHRY, CDR2 SYGVKD, per germline. The CDR3 totals 17 residues. Trimming took 6 bases from V and 1 from J; bases not matched to a gene: 12.

The genes are TRBV7-6 and TRBJ2-2; D is ambiguous. The germline V and J ends were trimmed by 5 bases and 4 bases, with 5 bases remaining between them. The CDR3 has 12 amino acids. Germline V gives CDR1 SGHVS, CDR2 FNYEAQ. The CDR3 reads CASSDLTGELFF. The DNA of the CDR3 is TGTGCCAGCAGCGACCTCACCGGGGAGCTGTTTTTT.

In its sample, this clonotype was seen a few times. The V call is TRBV15, the J call TRBJ2-1; a weak D match, TRBD1 (6 bases). The CDR3 consists of 14 residues. Germline V gives CDR1 LNHNV, CDR2 YYDKDF (reference sequence). The germline V and J ends were trimmed by 6 bases and 10 bases, with 19 bases remaining between them. Written as DNA, the CDR3 is TGTGCCACCAGTCCCCGGGACATTATCCGGGAGCAGTTCTTC. It is translated as CATSPRDIIREQFF.